Listed here are 29 T cell receptor beta chains from one sample, sequenced in a study of OX40 agonist ivuxolimab in advanced cancers. Using immunoSEQ multiplex PCR, the repertoire was profiled, and TCRdb retains in-frame clones only, with some absent. The profile shows some 80,000 clones, roughly 84% of them singletons. The starting material was CD4+ or CD8+ T cells sorted from blood, obtained in a trial of the OX40 agonist ivuxolimab. The receptors derive from an adult with an advanced solid tumor such as melanoma, head and neck, liver or kidney cancer.

The rearrangement joins TRBV27 to TRBJ2-2; D possibly uses TRBD1 or TRBD2 (5 bases each). The CDR3 totals 13 residues. Germline V gene lookup returns CDR1 MNHEY and CDR2 SMNVEV (reference sequence). The ends were cut back, 6 bases at V and 3 bases at J, with 8 bases in the middle. The CDR3 reads CASSRDHTGELFF. The CDR3 bases are TGTGCCAGCAGCAGGGACCACACCGGGGAGCTGTTTTTT.

The V gene is TRBV10-3, the J gene TRBJ1-1, with TRBD1 matching 8 bases. The CDR3 is 12 residues long. Trimming at V came to 6 bases and at J to 3 bases, leaving 0 bases not matched to a gene. CDR1 ENHRY and CDR2 SYGVKD come from the germline V gene. CDR3 coding DNA: TGTGCCATCAGGGACAGGGACACTGAAGCTTTCTTT. Amino acid sequence: CAIRDRDTEAFF.

Of note for this clone: Other DNA sequences within the sample encode an identical CDR3. The chain links TRBV30 to TRBJ2-7; D uncertain. The V gene lost 2 bases and the J gene lost 3 bases, with 8 bases spanning the gap. This CDR3 region has 12 residues. CDR1 and CDR2 from the germline V gene are GTSNPN and SVGIG (reference sequence). CDR3 coding DNA: TGTGCCTGGAGTTCCGGAAACTACGAGCAGTACTTC. This gives the protein CAWSSGNYEQYF.

The rearrangement joins TRBV5-8 to TRBJ2-2; 7 bases map to TRBD2. Germline trimming cut 0 bases from V and 6 bases from J; bases unmatched to any gene: 8. The CDR3 sequence is 16 residues long. The germline gives CDR1 SGHTS, CDR2 YDEGEE. This chain's CDR3 is CASSLAGGIGPGELFF. The CDR3 coding sequence is TGTGCCAGCAGCTTGGCCGGGGGGATTGGGCCCGGGGAGCTGTTTTTT.

This chain uses TRBV18 with TRBJ1-3; D unresolved. Germline V CDR1 and CDR2: KGHSH, LQKENI. This CDR3 is built from 14 residues. V was cut by 3 bases and J by 1 base, with 7 bases left in between. Here the CDR3 DNA reads TGTGCCAGCTCACCTGGCCGGTCTGGAAACACCATATATTTT. It yields the protein CASSPGRSGNTIYF.

The chain couples TRBV6-1 to TRBJ1-1; D unresolved. Germline V CDR1 and CDR2: MNHNS, SASEGT. The CDR3 runs 11 residues. The germline V and J ends were trimmed by 5 bases and 9 bases, with 10 bases remaining between them. The CDR3: CASSSIDKAFF. In DNA form, the CDR3 reads TGTGCCAGCAGTTCCATAGATAAAGCTTTCTTT.

The chain is built from TRBV7-9 and TRBJ2-5; weak D call: TRBD2 (7 bases). In germline, CDR1 is SEHNR, CDR2 FQNEAQ (reference sequence). Trimming took off 5 bases at V and 4 bases at J, with 14 bases between the two ends. This CDR3 is 14 amino acids long. The CDR3: CASSRGARGETQYF. The CDR3 bases are TGTGCCAGCAGCCGGGGGGCGCGGGGAGAGACCCAGTACTTC.

The V and J genes are TRBV20-1 and TRBJ1-2; tentative D call: TRBD1 (5 bases). Germline V lookup: CDR1 DFQATT, CDR2 SNEGSKA (reference sequence). The CDR3 spans 10 residues. Trimming shortened V by 6 bases and J by 8 bases, and 10 bases separated the two germline ends. CDR3 protein: CSAPGAGYTF. The DNA for the CDR3 is TGCAGTGCGCCCGGGGCGGGCTACACCTTC.

This clone was seen a single time. This sequence joins TRBV5-1 and TRBJ2-3; weak D call: TRBD2 (6 bases). Germline CDR1 and CDR2: SGHRS and YFSETQ. V lost 4 bases and J 6 bases, leaving 15 bases between the germline ends. The length of the CDR3 is 14 residues. CDR3 sequence reads: CASSRTGGLDTQYF. DNA of the CDR3: TGCGCCAGCAGCCGGACCGGGGGTCTCGATACGCAGTATTTT.

The genes are TRBV5-4 and TRBJ1-1; D ambiguous. Germline V gene lookup returns CDR1 SGHNT and CDR2 YYREEE (reference sequence). V lost 2 bases and J lost 0, with 11 bases in between. The CDR3 has 15 residues. CDR3 nucleotides: TGTGCCAGCAGCTTCCAGGACCGAATGAACACTGAAGCTTTCTTT. It specifies CASSFQDRMNTEAFF.

This chain connects TRBV10-3 to TRBJ2-7; TRBD2 aligns across 7 bases. J lost 1 base, V lost 10 bases, and 13 bases had no gene match. The CDR3 length is 15 residues. Germline V CDR1 and CDR2: ENHRY, SYGVKD. DNA for the CDR3: TGTGCCACCCGAGAGGGAGGGGCGACTTCCTACGAGCAGTACGTC. It encodes CATREGGATSYEQYV.

The chain has TRBV6-5 and TRBJ1-1, with D uncertain. V lost 2 bases, J lost 4 bases, and 14 bases lay in between. The CDR3 spans 15 residues. Germline V CDR1 and CDR2: MNHEY, SVGAGI. CDR3 loop: CASSYGQAEGTEAFF. The CDR3 DNA reads as TGTGCCAGCAGTTACGGGCAGGCGGAAGGCACTGAAGCTTTCTTT.

CDR3 DNA: TGTGCCAGTAAAAGAACCGGGACAGCGAACACTGAAGCTTTCTTT. Its translation is CASKRTGTANTEAFF. This sequence joins TRBV19 and TRBJ1-1; 7 bases fit TRBD1. The CDR3 contains 15 residues. With V trimmed by 7 bases and J by 1 base, 9 bases remained unmatched. Germline CDR1 and CDR2: LNHDA and SQIVND (reference sequence).

The chain combines TRBV15 with TRBJ1-2, with TRBD1 matching 7 bases. There are 15 residues in the CDR3. With V trimmed by 0 bases and J by 6 bases, 7 bases remained unmatched. The germline V gene has CDR1 LNHNV and CDR2 YYDKDF (reference sequence). The CDR3 spells CATSREWGQPNGYTF. CDR3 bases: TGTGCCACCAGCAGAGAATGGGGACAGCCCAATGGCTACACCTTC.

The chain employs TRBV29-1 and TRBJ1-1; D gene ambiguous. Trimming pared 4 bases from V and 4 bases from J, leaving 10 bases between. The CDR3 covers 12 residues. Germline V gene lookup returns CDR1 SQVTM and CDR2 ANQGSEA. In DNA form, the CDR3 reads TGCAGCGTTGCATATCGGAGCACTGAAGCTTTCTTT. This sequence encodes CSVAYRSTEAFF.

This chain connects TRBV19 to TRBJ1-5; no clear D. V was clipped by 6 bases and J by 0 bases, with 6 bases between them. The CDR3 runs 13 residues. The germline gives CDR1 LNHDA, CDR2 SQIVND (reference sequence). CDR3 nucleotides: TGTGCCAGTAGGGGGTATAGCAATCAGCCCCAGCATTTT. Its translation: CASRGYSNQPQHF.

A single count supports this clone. The chain employs TRBV19 and TRBJ2-1; 8 bases fit TRBD1. The germline CDR1 and CDR2 sequences are LNHDA and SQIVND (reference sequence). After removal of 3 bases from V and 7 bases from J, the junction contained 2 bases not matched to a gene. The CDR3 extends over 13 amino acids. Here the CDR3 reads CASSITGGNEQFF. The CDR3 region has the DNA TGTGCCAGTAGTATTACAGGGGGTAATGAGCAGTTCTTC.

In its sample, this clone was seen once. V usage is TRBV6-5 and J usage is TRBJ1-4, with no clear D. The CDR3 runs to 15 residues. Trimming cost V 0 bases and J 12 bases, with 17 bases left between them. Germline CDR1 reads MNHEY; CDR2 reads SVGAGI. CDR3 residues: CASSYSSMGRRELFF. CDR3 sequence (DNA): TGTGCCAGCAGTTACTCGAGCATGGGAAGGAGGGAACTGTTTTTT.

This clone was found once. The chain recombines TRBV7-9 with TRBJ2-1, with TRBD2 matching 9 bases. CDR3 length: 13 residues. V was pared by 8 bases and J by 11 bases, with 10 bases of the junction left unmatched. Germline lookup yields CDR1 SEHNR and CDR2 FQNEAQ (reference sequence). In DNA, the CDR3 is TGTGCCAGCGATCTTAGCGGGAGCGCCAAGCAGTTCTTC. This gives the protein CASDLSGSAKQFF.

The chain joins TRBV7-7 to TRBJ1-4; no firm D call. The germline CDR1 and CDR2 sequences are SSHAT and FNYEAQ (reference sequence). This CDR3 comprises 15 residues. Trimming removed 1 base from V and 4 bases from J, with 10 bases in between. Here the CDR3 reads CASSLEGQFNEKLFF. CDR3 in DNA: TGTGCCAGCAGCTTAGAGGGCCAGTTTAATGAAAAACTGTTTTTT.

The chain employs TRBV30 and TRBJ1-1, with 10 bases that match TRBD1. Germline CDR1 reads GTSNPN; CDR2 reads SVGIG (reference sequence). CDR3 size: 14 residues. Germline trimming cut 5 bases from V and 2 bases from J; bases unmatched to any gene: 5. CDR3 coding DNA: TGTGCCTGGGATGGACAGGGGGGAAACACTGAAGCTTTCTTT. Its translation is CAWDGQGGNTEAFF.

The rearrangement joins TRBV7-2 to TRBJ1-1; TRBD1 might be the D (5 bases). Trimming removed 8 bases from V and 1 base from J, with 14 bases in between. The germline gives CDR1 SGHTA, CDR2 FQGNSA. This CDR3 contains 14 residues. The CDR3: CASVKQGGNTEAFF. The CDR3 nucleotides read TGTGCCAGCGTTAAGCAGGGAGGGAACACTGAAGCTTTCTTT. Drawing the rest from reference TRBV7-2 and TRBJ1-1, the complete variable domain is GAGVSQSPSNKVTEKGKDVELRCDPISGHTALYWYRQSLGQGLEFLIYFQGNSAPDKSGLPSDRFSAERTGGSVSTLTIQRTQQEDSAVYLCASVKQGGNTEAFFGQGTRLTVV.

The chain couples TRBV5-8 to TRBJ2-7, with D unclear. The germline V and J ends were trimmed by 1 base and 0 bases, with 14 bases remaining between them. CDR3 size: 16 residues. The germline gives CDR1 SGHTS, CDR2 YDEGEE. Here the CDR3 reads CASSLFAGVSSYEQYF. The DNA of the CDR3 is TGTGCCAGCAGCTTGTTTGCAGGCGTCAGCTCCTACGAGCAGTACTTC.

This clone was found a few times. The rearrangement joins TRBV20-1 to TRBJ1-1; no clear D gene. Germline CDR1 is DFQATT and CDR2 is SNEGSKA (reference sequence). CDR3 length equals 11 residues. The CDR3 nucleotides are TGCAGGGCAGACGGAACAACTGAAGCTTTCTTT. It specifies CRADGTTEAFF.

The V call is TRBV6-5, the J call TRBJ2-1; no firm D call. Trimming took off 7 bases at V and 9 bases at J, with 19 bases between the two ends. CDR3 length: 14 residues. Germline loops: CDR1 MNHEY, CDR2 SVGAGI. The CDR3 protein is CASNPQVGAAEQFF. CDR3 nucleotides: TGTGCCAGCAATCCCCAGGTTGGAGCAGCTGAGCAGTTCTTC.

The rearrangement uses TRBV2 and TRBJ1-1, with D hard to call. This CDR3 spans 13 amino acids. Between the trimmed V and J ends, which lost 6 bases and 6 bases, there was a span of 14 bases. Germline V gene lookup returns CDR1 SNHLY and CDR2 FYNNEI. The chain's CDR3 is CASRAGPLAEAFF. The DNA of the CDR3 is TGTGCCAGCAGGGCCGGACCGCTAGCTGAAGCTTTCTTT.

The genes are TRBV6-1 and TRBJ2-7, with 9 bases aligning to TRBD1. The J segment lost 5 bases and the V segment lost 6 bases, leaving 5 bases of the junction unmatched. CDR3 length: 13 residues. The germline CDR1 and CDR2 sequences are MNHNS and SASEGT. This CDR3 reads CASRGQGVDEQYV. The CDR3 nucleotides read TGTGCCAGCAGGGGACAGGGAGTGGACGAGCAGTACGTC.

V is TRBV18 and J is TRBJ2-5; D might be TRBD1 (6 bases). Germline values: CDR1 KGHSH, CDR2 LQKENI. This CDR3 has 13 residues. V was clipped by 3 bases and J by 2 bases, with 7 bases between them. Written as DNA, the CDR3 is TGTGCCAGCTCACCCCAGGGGCAAGAGACCCAGTACTTC. This encodes CASSPQGQETQYF.

This clone was found a few times. The rearrangement links TRBV20-1 to TRBJ2-1, with TRBD1 matching 7 bases. V trimming: 8 bases; J trimming: 7 bases; junction bases outside the gene matches: 5. Germline V gene lookup returns CDR1 DFQATT and CDR2 SNEGSKA (reference sequence). This CDR3 contains 11 residues. Here the CDR3 DNA reads TGCAGTTATGACAGGGAGAATGAGCAGTTCTTC. This translates into CSYDRENEQFF.